What follows are 23 T cell receptor beta chains derived from one specimen sequenced in a study of graft-versus-host responses after intestinal transplantation. TCRdb keeps only in-frame clones here, not all; method: immunoSEQ multiplex PCR. The top ten hold around 0.07% of the sample, which has over 75,000 clones, 85% to 95% seen once. Their specific antigens are unknown. Material: unstimulated CD8+ T cells sorted from spleen or lymph node cells, obtained before transplant. The receptor set was obtained from a human donor who was the organ donor for an intestinal transplant.

V gene TRBV28 combines with J gene TRBJ2-5, with D possibly matching TRBD1 (6 bases). Germline V gene data show CDR1 as MDHEN and CDR2 as SYDVKM. V lost 3 bases and J lost 5, with 16 bases in between. This CDR3 region has 15 residues. The CDR3 bases are TGTGCCAGCAGTTTTACAGGGTCCTTTGGGGAGACCCAGTACTTC. This sequence encodes CASSFTGSFGETQYF.

V is TRBV10-2 and J is TRBJ2-5, with D possibly matching TRBD1 (5 bases). Looked up from germline, CDR1 is WSHSY and CDR2 is SAAADI. The CDR3 runs 15 residues. Trimming removed 3 bases at V and 5 bases at J, with 16 bases between. CDR3: CASSETGSLPETQYF. The CDR3 DNA follows: TGCGCCAGCAGTGAAACAGGATCGTTGCCGGAGACCCAGTACTTC.

CDR3: CASSEQGTEAFF. The CDR3 DNA reads TGTGCCAGCAGTGAACAGGGAACTGAAGCTTTCTTT. The chain uses TRBV27 and TRBJ1-1, with D possibly being TRBD1 (6 bases). This CDR3 has 12 residues. Germline CDR1 and CDR2: MNHEY and SMNVEV (reference sequence). V lost 5 bases and J 5 bases, leaving 9 bases between the germline ends.

The V gene is TRBV27, the J gene TRBJ1-5; D is unclear. Germline CDR1 is MNHEY and CDR2 is SMNVEV (reference sequence). Trimming cost V 5 bases and J 2 bases, with 4 bases left between them. The CDR3 extends over 12 amino acids. The CDR3 DNA is TGTGCCAGCAGTGTAGGCAATCAGCCCCAGCATTTT. Translated, it gives CASSVGNQPQHF.

The chain has TRBV5-1 and TRBJ2-3, with 9 bases aligning to TRBD2. CDR1 and CDR2 (germline): SGHRS, YFSETQ. V lost 5 bases, J lost 0 bases, and 4 bases stayed unmatched. The CDR3 spans 15 residues. CDR3 in amino acids: CASSTLAGSTDTQYF. CDR3 sequence (DNA): TGCGCCAGCAGTACACTAGCGGGTAGCACAGATACGCAGTATTTT.

The chain combines TRBV11-3 with TRBJ2-4, with D perhaps matching TRBD1 (6 bases). Germline values: CDR1 SGHNT, CDR2 YENEEA. Between the trimmed V and J ends, which lost 1 base and 2 bases, there was a span of 9 bases. There are 15 residues in the CDR3. CDR3 in amino acids: CASSLGWGPKNIQYF. The CDR3 DNA is TGTGCCAGCAGCTTAGGTTGGGGGCCCAAAAACATTCAGTACTTC.

V and J are TRBV4-2 and TRBJ1-1; 7 nucleotides align to TRBD1. V gave up 0 bases and J gave up 1 base; unmatched junction bases: 5. The CDR3 has 16 amino acids. Germline V gene sequence: CDR1 LGHNA, CDR2 YNFKEQ. CDR3: CASSQDNYRGNTEAFF. The CDR3 nucleotides are TGTGCCAGCAGCCAAGATAACTACAGGGGGAACACTGAAGCTTTCTTT.

This clone occurred once. The CDR3 DNA follows: TGTGCCAGCAGCTTAGTCCCATCAGTCTACGAGCAGTACTTC. It translates to CASSLVPSVYEQYF. The V and J genes are TRBV11-1 and TRBJ2-7; no definite D call. Per germline, CDR1 SGHAT and CDR2 FQDESV (reference sequence). The CDR3 is 14 residues long. Trimming pared 1 base from V and 3 bases from J, leaving 10 bases between.

V is TRBV7-9 and J is TRBJ2-3; the match to TRBD2 covers 12 bases. J gave up 2 bases and V 5 bases, and 5 bases lay outside the gene matches. This CDR3 contains 16 residues. Germline values: CDR1 SEHNR, CDR2 FQNEAQ (reference sequence). CDR3 nucleotide sequence: TGTGCCAGCAGCCTAACTAGCGGGAGGCACACAGATACGCAGTATTTT. Translating it yields CASSLTSGRHTDTQYF.

The chain carries TRBV28 and TRBJ2-3; the match to TRBD1 covers 8 bases. The J segment lost 6 bases and the V segment lost 5 bases, leaving 7 bases of the junction unmatched. The CDR3 consists of 14 residues. Germline V lookup: CDR1 MDHEN, CDR2 SYDVKM. This chain's CDR3 is CASSPRTGSDTQYF. The CDR3 bases are TGTGCCAGCAGTCCTCGGACAGGGTCGGATACGCAGTATTTT.

The V call is TRBV28, the J call TRBJ2-7, with D possibly TRBD1 on 6 matching bases. Germline CDR1 and CDR2: MDHEN and SYDVKM. Trimming took 3 bases from V and 1 from J, leaving 13 bases between them. The CDR3 totals 15 residues. The CDR3 DNA sequence: TGTGCCAGCAGTTTCGTACAGGGCGCGTCCTACGAGCAGTACTTC. This translates into CASSFVQGASYEQYF.

This clone was observed once. This chain uses TRBV9 with TRBJ2-3; the D gene is possibly TRBD2 (5 bases). The V gene's germline CDR1 is SGDLS and CDR2 YYNGEE. V dropped 0 bases and J dropped 1 base, with 6 bases sitting between them. The CDR3 covers 14 residues. DNA of the CDR3: TGTGCCAGCAGCGTAGACGGGGGCACAGATACGCAGTATTTT. Protein: CASSVDGGTDTQYF.

V and J are TRBV13 and TRBJ2-3; D is unresolved. The germline CDR1 and CDR2 sequences are PRHDT and FYEKMQ (reference sequence). CDR3 length equals 13 residues. Between the trimmed V and J ends, which lost 2 bases and 4 bases, there was a span of 7 bases. CDR3 in amino acids: CASSLPLADTQYF. The DNA of the CDR3 is TGTGCCAGCAGCTTACCCTTAGCAGATACGCAGTATTTT.

The count of this clone is one. The rearrangement uses TRBV9 and TRBJ2-2; 13 positions agree with TRBD2. The CDR3 is 19 residues long. Trimming at V came to 4 bases and at J to 0 bases, leaving 9 bases not matched to a gene. Germline V CDR1 and CDR2: SGDLS, YYNGEE. The CDR3 here is CASSPGTSGDLANTGELFF. The DNA of the CDR3 is TGTGCCAGCAGCCCAGGGACTAGCGGGGACCTCGCGAACACCGGGGAGCTGTTTTTT. Complete variable domain (other parts from reference TRBV9 and TRBJ2-2): DSGVTQTPKHLITATGQRVTLRCSPRSGDLSVYWYQQSLDQGLQFLIQYYNGEERAKGNILERFSAQQFPDLHSELNLSSLELGDSALYFCASSPGTSGDLANTGELFFGEGSRLTVL.

The CDR3 bases are TGTGCCAGCATCGCTACTGATCTCTCCTACAATGAGCAGTTCTTC. It encodes CASIATDLSYNEQFF. This chain connects TRBV6-1 to TRBJ2-1; no clear D. V shed 7 bases and J shed 0 bases, with 13 bases lying between them. The CDR3 runs 15 residues. Germline V gene lookup returns CDR1 MNHNS and CDR2 SASEGT.

The J gene is TRBJ1-2, the V gene TRBV2; the D gene is possibly TRBD1 (5 bases). Between the trimmed V and J ends, which lost 3 bases and 8 bases, there was a span of 13 bases. The germline gives CDR1 SNHLY, CDR2 FYNNEI. CDR3 length: 13 amino acids. The CDR3 DNA follows: TGTGCCAGCAGTGAGGACAAGTTGAGCGGCTACACCTTC. This sequence encodes CASSEDKLSGYTF. Drawing the rest from reference TRBV2 and TRBJ1-2, the complete variable domain is EPEVTQTPSHQVTQMGQEVILRCVPISNHLYFYWYRQILGQKVEFLVSFYNNEISEKSEIFDDQFSVERPDGSNFTLKIRSTKLEDSAMYFCASSEDKLSGYTFGSGTRLTVV.

V gene TRBV5-4 combines with J gene TRBJ2-7; TRBD2 aligns across 8 bases. Germline V gene data show CDR1 as SGHNT and CDR2 as YYREEE (reference sequence). This CDR3 is built from 12 residues. The junction had 5 bases not matched to a gene; V was cut back by 6 bases and J by 6 bases. CDR3 bases: TGTGCCAGCACCGGACTAGCAGGCGAGCAGTACTTC. Its protein is CASTGLAGEQYF.

The chain couples TRBV5-1 to TRBJ2-7; 8 bases match TRBD2. V was pared by 4 bases and J by 0 bases, with 9 bases of the junction left unmatched. The length of the CDR3 is 16 residues. Germline V CDR1 and CDR2: SGHRS, YFSETQ. The CDR3 sequence is CASSHGLAASSYEQYF. DNA of the CDR3: TGCGCCAGCAGCCACGGACTAGCAGCAAGCTCCTACGAGCAGTACTTC.

The chain links TRBV5-6 to TRBJ1-2; TRBD1 is a possible D gene (6 bases). Per the germline V gene, CDR1 is SGHDT and CDR2 is YYEEEE. Trimming left V 0 bases short and J 6 bases short, with 9 bases between. This CDR3 spans 13 amino acids. For the CDR3, the DNA is TGTGCCAGCAGCTTGGGGGGGCTCCATGGCTACACCTTC. Its translation is CASSLGGLHGYTF. The entire variable domain, with the rest obtained from reference TRBV5-6 and TRBJ1-2, is as follows: DAGVTQSPTHLIKTRGQQVTLRCSPKSGHDTVSWYQQALGQGPQFIFQYYEEEERQRGNFPDRFSGHQFPNYSSELNVNALLLGDSALYLCASSLGGLHGYTFGSGTRLTVV.

The chain links TRBV2 to TRBJ2-1; no clear D gene. V lost 4 bases and J 4 bases, leaving 14 bases between the germline ends. CDR1 is SNHLY and CDR2 is FYNNEI in the germline V gene. This CDR3 is 15 amino acids long. The CDR3 sequence: CASSVSIGDYNEQFF. In nucleotides, the CDR3 is TGTGCCAGCAGTGTCAGTATAGGAGATTACAATGAGCAGTTCTTC.

The chain uses TRBV14 and TRBJ2-7, with TRBD1 matching 7 bases. Losses at the gene ends were 4 bases for V and 4 bases for J; bases not matched to a gene: 13. This CDR3 has 16 residues. The V gene's germline CDR1 is SGHDN and CDR2 FVKESK. The CDR3 spells CASSPTQGPSAYEQYF. CDR3 sequence (DNA): TGTGCCAGCAGCCCAACACAGGGGCCGTCGGCTTACGAGCAGTACTTC.

The chain uses TRBV6-9 and TRBJ2-1; unclear D gene. V lost 2 bases, J lost 6 bases, and 23 bases lay in between. The germline V gene has CDR1 MNHGY and CDR2 SVAAGI. The CDR3 covers 18 residues. DNA for the CDR3: TGTGCCAGCAGTTATCGCGGCGCTATGCCACGAACCTCCAATGAGCAGTTCTTC. Residues: CASSYRGAMPRTSNEQFF.

The rearrangement joins TRBV7-8 to TRBJ2-1; D is perhaps TRBD2 (6 bases). The germline gives CDR1 SGHVS, CDR2 FQNEAQ. This CDR3 comprises 16 residues. The ends were cut back, 7 bases at V and 4 bases at J, with 20 bases in the middle. Here the CDR3 DNA reads TGTGCCAGCAACCCTGTGGAGGGAGAACTTTACAATGAGCAGTTCTTC. This encodes CASNPVEGELYNEQFF.